This T cell receptor (beta chain) was captured in a study of immune characteristics of hereditary and idiopathic chronic pancreatitis. The study in broad terms: The study examined local immune cells and TCRbeta repertoires in the pancreas in hereditary and idiopathic chronic pancreatitis, using control pancreases from organ donors for comparison. TCRbeta sequencing was performed on a few control pancreases, roughly seven hereditary chronic pancreatitis pancreases and roughly six idiopathic chronic pancreatitis pancreases. The gDNA-based approach was selected because the approach required minimal in vitro experimental manipulation of T cells infiltrating the pancreas. What the research found in general, with its limitations: Compared with controls, TCRbeta repertoire diversity was significantly higher and clonality was lower in both chronic pancreatitis groups. Patient tissue was available only at the time of TPIAT, so disease duration differences may have influenced immune findings. Differences in Vbeta-Jbeta gene family usage, including TRBV10, TRBV19, TRBV23 and TRBV5, were found between hereditary and idiopathic chronic pancreatitis. Numbers of productive TCR rearrangements correlated positively with disease severity scores among more than 10 chronic pancreatitis patients. Chronic pancreatitis caused by alcohol use was not included in the study.

The germline V end is reduced by 5 bases and the J end by 0 bases; junction bases left unmatched: 4. In the germline V gene, CDR1 corresponds to SGHNT and CDR2 to YENEEA. CDR3 length: 16 amino acids, cysteine to phenylalanine. Just the 48-base CDR3 DNA is kept, in frame starting at base 1. As regards this clone: Its recognized antigen is unknown. Per-base qualities were not stored, and no clone one base away is much larger.

The library was built by means of the immunoSEQ multiplex PCR assay. The TCRbeta CDR3 region and neighboring sequences were amplified from pancreatic genomic DNA and then sequenced. From the authors' description of their analysis: Repertoire diversity was assessed as a mean normalized Shannon-Wiener index, together with productive clonality and counts of productive rearrangements. The nonparametric Mann-Whitney U test was used to compare repertoire metrics between controls and chronic pancreatitis. Shared clonotypes were defined as CDR3beta sequences with identical amino acid composition and length across subjects. Here the immuneACCESS table is served through TCRdb, limited to in-frame sequences with V and J called. Missing clones are a known gap in these copies; in checked studies unresolved V genes cover under half, and the rest lacks a known reason. V and J calls and clone size are as listed in that table; D and trimming were resolved from the DNA. This sample is represented by around 10,000 clones; around 79% of them were singletons. Approximately 15% of the sample is in the top ten clones.

Pancreas tissue with chronic pancreatitis was obtained from patients having total pancreatectomy with islet autotransplantation (TPIAT). Included chronic pancreatitis patients had no known history of diabetes. For TCRbeta sequencing, genomic DNA was extracted directly from bulk pancreas tissue without sorting T cells. Idiopathic chronic pancreatitis patients had no particular identified cause of disease. At two US centers, pancreas tissues from patients and organ donors were collected on a consecutive basis. The sample taken for sequencing was pancreas tissue with idiopathic chronic pancreatitis. The meaning of the sample's cell subset or site label: chronic pancreatitis without an identified cause. The sequence joins TRBV11-3 to TRBJ2-5; 12 central nucleotides agree with TRBD2. The clonotype originates from a human donor with chronic pancreatitis. The DNA reads TGTGCCAGCAGCCTCCGGACTAGCGGGAACCAAGAGACCCAGTACTTC. The translation is CASSLRTSGNQETQYF.